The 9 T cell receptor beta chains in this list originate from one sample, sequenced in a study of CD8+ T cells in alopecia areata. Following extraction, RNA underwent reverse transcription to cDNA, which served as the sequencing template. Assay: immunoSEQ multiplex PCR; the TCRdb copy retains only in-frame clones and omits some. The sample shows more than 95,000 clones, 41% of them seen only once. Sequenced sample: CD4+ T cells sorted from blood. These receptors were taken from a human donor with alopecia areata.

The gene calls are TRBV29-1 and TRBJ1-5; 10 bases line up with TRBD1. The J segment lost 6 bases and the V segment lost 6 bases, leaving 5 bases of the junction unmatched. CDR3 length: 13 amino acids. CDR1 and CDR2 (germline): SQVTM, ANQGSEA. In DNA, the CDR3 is TGCAGCGTCGGGACAGGGGTAGGTCAGCCCCAGCATTTT. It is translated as CSVGTGVGQPQHF.

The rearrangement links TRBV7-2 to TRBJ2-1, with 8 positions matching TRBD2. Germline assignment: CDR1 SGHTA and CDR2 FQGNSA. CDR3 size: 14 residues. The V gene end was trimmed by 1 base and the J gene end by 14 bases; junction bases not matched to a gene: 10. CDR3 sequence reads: CASSLDQRGPGEFF. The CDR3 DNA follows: TGTGCCAGCAGCTTAGACCAGCGGGGGCCTGGCGAGTTCTTC.

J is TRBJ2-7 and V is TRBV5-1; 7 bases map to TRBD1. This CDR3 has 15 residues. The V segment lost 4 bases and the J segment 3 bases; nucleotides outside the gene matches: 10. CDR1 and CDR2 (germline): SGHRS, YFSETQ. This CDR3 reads CASSVRDSPFYEQYF. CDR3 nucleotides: TGCGCCAGCAGCGTTCGGGACAGTCCCTTCTACGAGCAGTACTTC.

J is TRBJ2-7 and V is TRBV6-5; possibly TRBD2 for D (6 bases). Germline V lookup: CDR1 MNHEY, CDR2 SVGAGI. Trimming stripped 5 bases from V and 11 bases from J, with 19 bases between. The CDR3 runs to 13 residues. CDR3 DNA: TGTGCCAGCAGTGAATTCTCACGGGCGGGAAAGTACTTC. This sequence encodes CASSEFSRAGKYF.

This CDR3 is CSGGTGSEQYF. The CDR3 DNA sequence: TGCAGCGGCGGGACAGGGAGTGAGCAGTACTTC. This sequence joins TRBV29-1 and TRBJ2-7; 9 bases agree with TRBD1. V was pared by 7 bases and J by 7 bases, with 5 bases of the junction left unmatched. The V gene's germline CDR1 is SQVTM and CDR2 ANQGSEA. The CDR3 consists of 11 residues.

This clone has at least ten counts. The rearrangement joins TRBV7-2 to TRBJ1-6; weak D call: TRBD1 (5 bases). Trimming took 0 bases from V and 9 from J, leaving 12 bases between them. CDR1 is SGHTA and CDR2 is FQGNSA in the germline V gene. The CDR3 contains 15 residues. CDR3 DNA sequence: TGTGCCAGCAGCTTAGCCCCGGGGGGGACTTCACCCCTCCACTTT. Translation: CASSLAPGGTSPLHF. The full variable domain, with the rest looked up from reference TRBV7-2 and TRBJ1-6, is GAGVSQSPSNKVTEKGKDVELRCDPISGHTALYWYRQSLGQGLEFLIYFQGNSAPDKSGLPSDRFSAERTGGSVSTLTIQRTQQEDSAVYLCASSLAPGGTSPLHFGNGTRLTVT.

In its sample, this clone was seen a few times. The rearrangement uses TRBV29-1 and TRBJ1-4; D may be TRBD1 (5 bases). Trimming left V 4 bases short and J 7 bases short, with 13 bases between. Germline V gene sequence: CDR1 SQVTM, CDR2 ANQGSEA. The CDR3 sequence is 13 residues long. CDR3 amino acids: CSVVRGFGEKLFF. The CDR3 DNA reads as TGCAGCGTTGTTCGGGGCTTCGGTGAAAAACTGTTTTTT.

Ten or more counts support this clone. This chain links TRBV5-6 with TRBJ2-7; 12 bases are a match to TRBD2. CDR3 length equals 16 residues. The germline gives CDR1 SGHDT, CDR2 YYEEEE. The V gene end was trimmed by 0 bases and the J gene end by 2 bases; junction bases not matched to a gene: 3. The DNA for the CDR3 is TGTGCCAGCAGCTTGGGACTAGCGGGGGTCACCTACGAGCAGTACTTC. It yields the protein CASSLGLAGVTYEQYF.

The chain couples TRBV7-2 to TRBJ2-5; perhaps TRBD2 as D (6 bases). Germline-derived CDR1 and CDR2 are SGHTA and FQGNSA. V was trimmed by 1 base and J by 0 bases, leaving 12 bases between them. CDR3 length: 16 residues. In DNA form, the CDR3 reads TGTGCCAGCAGCTTAGGGCCCGGGGGTAACCAAGAGACCCAGTACTTC. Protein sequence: CASSLGPGGNQETQYF.